The T cell receptor beta chain under discussion was sequenced for a study of T cell repertoires in cytomegalovirus infection. Study context: Public TCR beta signatures were indicative of both CMV infection and a matching HLA type. The study's findings and limits: HLA-C-restricted CMV clonotypes gave the most frequent clonotype in two of eight donors.

This clonotype was detected ten times or more. The antigen is not known. MiXCR, applied by TCRdb to the reads, yields one record per CDR3 protein. The table includes hundreds of thousands of distinct CDR3 sequences, 24% detected once. The material sequenced was CD8+ T cells from PBMCs. The source is a human donor in good health (CMV status not recorded). Some clones in this sample may be carry-over from other donors' samples.

Written as DNA, the CDR3 is TGTGCCAGCAGCTTAGGAAGGGGTGAGGGGTCCTACAATGAGCAGTTCTTC. The encoded protein is CASSLGRGEGSYNEQFF. The chain joins TRBV7-8 to TRBJ2-1; D may correspond to TRBD1 or TRBD2 (5 bases each). The CDR3 has 17 residues. V shed 1 base and J shed 1 base, with 14 bases lying between them. Germline CDR1 reads SGHVS; CDR2 reads FQNEAQ.